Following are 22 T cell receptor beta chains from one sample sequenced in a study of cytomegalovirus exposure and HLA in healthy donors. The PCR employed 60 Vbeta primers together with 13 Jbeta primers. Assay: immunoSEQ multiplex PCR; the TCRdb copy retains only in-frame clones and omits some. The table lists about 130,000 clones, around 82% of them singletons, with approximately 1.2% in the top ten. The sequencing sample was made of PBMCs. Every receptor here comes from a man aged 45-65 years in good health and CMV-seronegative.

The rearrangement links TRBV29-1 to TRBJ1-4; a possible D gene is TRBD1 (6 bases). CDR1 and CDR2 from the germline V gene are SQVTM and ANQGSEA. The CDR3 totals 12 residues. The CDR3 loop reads CSVGGGSEKLFF. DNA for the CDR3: TGCAGTGTAGGGGGGGGGAGTGAAAAACTGTTTTTT. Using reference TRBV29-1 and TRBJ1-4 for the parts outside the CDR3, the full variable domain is SAVISQKPSRDICQRGTSLTIQCQVDSQVTMMFWYRQQPGQSLTLIATANQGSEATYESGFVIDKFPISRPNLTFSTLTVSNMSPEDSSIYLCSVGGGSEKLFFGSGTQLSVL.

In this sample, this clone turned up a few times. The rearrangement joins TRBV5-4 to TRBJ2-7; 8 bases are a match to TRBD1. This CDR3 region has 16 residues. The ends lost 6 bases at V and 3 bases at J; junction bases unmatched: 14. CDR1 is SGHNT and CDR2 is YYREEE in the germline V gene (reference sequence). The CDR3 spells CASTPGGPHLVYEQYF. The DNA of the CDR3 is TGTGCCAGCACGCCAGGGGGCCCTCACTTAGTCTACGAGCAGTACTTC.

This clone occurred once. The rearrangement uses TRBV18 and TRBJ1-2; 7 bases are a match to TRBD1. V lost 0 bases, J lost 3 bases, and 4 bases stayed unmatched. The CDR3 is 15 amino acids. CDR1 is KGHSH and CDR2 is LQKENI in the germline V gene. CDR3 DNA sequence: TGTGCCAGCTCACCACCGACAGGGCTTGACTATGGCTACACCTTC. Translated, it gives CASSPPTGLDYGYTF.

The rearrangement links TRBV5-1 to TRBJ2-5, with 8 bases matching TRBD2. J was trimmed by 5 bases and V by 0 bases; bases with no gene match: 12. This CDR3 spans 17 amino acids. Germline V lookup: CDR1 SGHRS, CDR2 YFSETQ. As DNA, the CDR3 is TGCGCCAGCAGCTTGGTCGCCAGCGGGAGCAATGGGGAGACCCAGTACTTC. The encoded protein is CASSLVASGSNGETQYF.

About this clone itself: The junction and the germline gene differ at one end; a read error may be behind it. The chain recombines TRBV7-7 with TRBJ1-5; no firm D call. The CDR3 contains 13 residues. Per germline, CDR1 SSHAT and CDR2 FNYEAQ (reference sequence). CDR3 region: CASSLAHDQPQHF. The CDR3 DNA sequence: TGTGCTAGCAGCTTAGCACATGATCAGCCCCAGCATTTT.

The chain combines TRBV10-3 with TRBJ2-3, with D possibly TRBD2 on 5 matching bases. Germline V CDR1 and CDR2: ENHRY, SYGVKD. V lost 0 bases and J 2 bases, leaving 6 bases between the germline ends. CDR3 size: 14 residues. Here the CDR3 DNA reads TGTGCCATCAGTGAGTCGAGGGACACAGATACGCAGTATTTT. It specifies CAISESRDTDTQYF.

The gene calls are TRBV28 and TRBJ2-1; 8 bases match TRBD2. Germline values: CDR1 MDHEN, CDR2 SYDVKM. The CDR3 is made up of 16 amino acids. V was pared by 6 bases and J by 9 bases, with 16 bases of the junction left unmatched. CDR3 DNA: TGTGCCAGCAGCATCGGGGCTAGCGGGCCGGCGGGTGAGCAGTTCTTC. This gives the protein CASSIGASGPAGEQFF.

The CDR3 bases are TGCGCCAGCAGCGACTTACCGGGACTAGCGGGAGATACGCAGTATTTT. Translated: CASSDLPGLAGDTQYF. The chain uses TRBV5-1 and TRBJ2-3, with 12 bases fitting TRBD2. V gave up 4 bases and J gave up 5 bases; unmatched junction bases: 8. The CDR3 runs 16 residues. Germline values: CDR1 SGHRS, CDR2 YFSETQ.

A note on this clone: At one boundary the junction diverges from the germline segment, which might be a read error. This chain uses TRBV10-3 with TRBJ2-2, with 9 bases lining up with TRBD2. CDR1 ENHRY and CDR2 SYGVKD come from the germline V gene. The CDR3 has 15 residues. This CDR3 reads CATSLTSGNTGELFF. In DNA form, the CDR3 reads TGTGCCACCAGTTTGACTAGCGGGAACACCGGGGAGCTGTTTTTT.

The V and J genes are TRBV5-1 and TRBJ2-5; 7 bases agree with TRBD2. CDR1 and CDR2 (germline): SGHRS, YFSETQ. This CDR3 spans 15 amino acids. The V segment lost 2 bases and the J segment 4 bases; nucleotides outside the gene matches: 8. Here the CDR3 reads CASSFTGGYSETQYF. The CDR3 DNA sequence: TGCGCCAGCAGCTTCACGGGAGGCTATTCAGAGACCCAGTACTTC.

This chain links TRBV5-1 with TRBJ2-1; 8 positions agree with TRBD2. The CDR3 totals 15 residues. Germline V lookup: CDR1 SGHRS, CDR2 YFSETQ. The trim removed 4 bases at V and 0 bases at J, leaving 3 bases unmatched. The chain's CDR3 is CASSVSGSSYNEQFF. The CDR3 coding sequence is TGCGCCAGCAGCGTAAGCGGGAGCTCCTACAATGAGCAGTTCTTC.

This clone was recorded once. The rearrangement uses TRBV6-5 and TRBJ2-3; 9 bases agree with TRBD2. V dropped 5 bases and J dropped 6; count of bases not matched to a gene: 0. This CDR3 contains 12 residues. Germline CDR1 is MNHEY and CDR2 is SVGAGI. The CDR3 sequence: CASSGTSDTQYF. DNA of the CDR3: TGTGCCAGCAGTGGGACTAGCGATACGCAGTATTTT.

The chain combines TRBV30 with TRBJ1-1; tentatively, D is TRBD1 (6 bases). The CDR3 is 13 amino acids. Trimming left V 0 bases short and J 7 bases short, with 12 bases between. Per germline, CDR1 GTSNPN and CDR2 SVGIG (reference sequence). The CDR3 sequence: CAWSVGDRSEAFF. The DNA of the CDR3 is TGTGCCTGGAGTGTAGGAGACAGGAGTGAAGCTTTCTTT. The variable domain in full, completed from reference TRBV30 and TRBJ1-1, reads SQTIHQWPATLVQPVGSPLSLECTVEGTSNPNLYWYRQAAGRGLQLLFYSVGIGQISSEVPQNLSASRPQDRQFILSSKKLLLSDSGFYLCAWSVGDRSEAFFGQGTRLTVV.

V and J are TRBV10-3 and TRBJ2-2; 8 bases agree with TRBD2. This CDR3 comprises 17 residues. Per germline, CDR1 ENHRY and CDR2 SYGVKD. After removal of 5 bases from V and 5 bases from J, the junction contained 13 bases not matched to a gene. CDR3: CAISPREGIGGTGELFF. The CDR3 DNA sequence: TGTGCCATCAGTCCCCGGGAGGGGATTGGGGGGACCGGGGAGCTGTTTTTT.

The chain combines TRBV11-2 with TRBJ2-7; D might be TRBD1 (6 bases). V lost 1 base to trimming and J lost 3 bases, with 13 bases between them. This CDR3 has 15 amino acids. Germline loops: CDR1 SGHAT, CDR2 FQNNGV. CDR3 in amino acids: CASSLGGQSYYEQYF. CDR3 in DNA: TGTGCCAGCAGCTTAGGCGGACAGTCTTACTACGAGCAGTACTTC.

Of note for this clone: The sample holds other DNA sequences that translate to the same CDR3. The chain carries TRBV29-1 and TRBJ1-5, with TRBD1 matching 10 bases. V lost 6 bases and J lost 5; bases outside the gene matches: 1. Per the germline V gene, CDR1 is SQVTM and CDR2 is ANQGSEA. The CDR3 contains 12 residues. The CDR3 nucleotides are TGCAGCGTCGGGACAGGGGATCAGCCCCAGCATTTT. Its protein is CSVGTGDQPQHF. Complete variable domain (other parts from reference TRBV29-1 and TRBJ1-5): SAVISQKPSRDICQRGTSLTIQCQVDSQVTMMFWYRQQPGQSLTLIATANQGSEATYESGFVIDKFPISRPNLTFSTLTVSNMSPEDSSIYLCSVGTGDQPQHFGDGTRLSIL.

The CDR3 reads CASSTQGKITEAFF. CDR3 sequence (DNA): TGTGCCAGCAGTACGCAGGGGAAGATCACTGAAGCTTTCTTT. This chain joins TRBV6-1 and TRBJ1-1; maybe TRBD1 (6 bases). Germline V gives CDR1 MNHNS, CDR2 SASEGT. This CDR3 contains 14 residues. The germline V and J ends were trimmed by 5 bases and 4 bases, with 14 bases remaining between them.

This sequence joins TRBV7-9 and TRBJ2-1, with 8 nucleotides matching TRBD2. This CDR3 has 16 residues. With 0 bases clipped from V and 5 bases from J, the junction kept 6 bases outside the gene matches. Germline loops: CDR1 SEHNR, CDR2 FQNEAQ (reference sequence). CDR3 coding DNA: TGTGCCAGCAGCTTAGCGCGTAATAGCGGGAACAATGAGCAGTTCTTC. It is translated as CASSLARNSGNNEQFF.

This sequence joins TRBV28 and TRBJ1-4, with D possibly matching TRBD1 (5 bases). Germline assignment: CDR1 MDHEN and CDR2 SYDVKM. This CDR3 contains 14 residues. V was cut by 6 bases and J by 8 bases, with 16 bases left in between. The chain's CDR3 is CASSRTAGGEKLFF. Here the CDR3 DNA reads TGTGCCAGCAGCAGGACGGCGGGGGGGGAAAAACTGTTTTTT. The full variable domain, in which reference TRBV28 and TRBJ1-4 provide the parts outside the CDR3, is DVKVTQSSRYLVKRTGEKVFLECVQDMDHENMFWYRQDPGLGLRLIYFSYDVKMKEKGDIPEGYSVSREKKERFSLILESASTNQTSMYLCASSRTAGGEKLFFGSGTQLSVL.

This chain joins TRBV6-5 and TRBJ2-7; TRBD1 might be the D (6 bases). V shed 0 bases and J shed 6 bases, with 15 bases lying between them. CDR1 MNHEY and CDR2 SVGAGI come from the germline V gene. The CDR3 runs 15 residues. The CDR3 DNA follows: TGTGCCAGCAGTTACTCGAGATCACAGGGCAGCGAGCAGTACTTC. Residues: CASSYSRSQGSEQYF.

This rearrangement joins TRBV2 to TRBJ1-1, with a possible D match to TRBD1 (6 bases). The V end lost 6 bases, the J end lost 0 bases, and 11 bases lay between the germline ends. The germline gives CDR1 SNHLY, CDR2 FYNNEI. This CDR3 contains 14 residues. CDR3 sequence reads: CASSRQDMNTEAFF. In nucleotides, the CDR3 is TGTGCCAGCAGCAGACAGGACATGAACACTGAAGCTTTCTTT.

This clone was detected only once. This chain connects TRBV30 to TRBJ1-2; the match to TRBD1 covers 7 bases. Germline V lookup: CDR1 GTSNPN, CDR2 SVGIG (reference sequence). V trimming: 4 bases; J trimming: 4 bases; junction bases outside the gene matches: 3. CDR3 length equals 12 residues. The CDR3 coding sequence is TGTGCCTGGACAGGGGGAGCCTATGGCTACACCTTC. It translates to CAWTGGAYGYTF.